This passage covers 29 T cell receptor beta chains from one sample sequenced in a study of T cell clonality in common variable immunodeficiency (dated by TCRdb to the mid-2010s). The receptor library was made with the immunoSEQ multiplex PCR assay. The table was pulled from immuneACCESS by TCRdb, which kept in-frame rearrangements only. Such tables lose some clones; where checked, under half of the loss comes from unresolved V genes, and the rest has no known cause. With about 40,000 clones recorded, this sample contains no clone counted only once. The leading ten clones occupy 2.5% to 3% of the sample. The sample comprised peripheral blood mononuclear cells. The receptors come from a person aged 18 to 69 in good health.

Ten or more counts support this clone. The read gets to within 3 residues of the CDR3 end, and the germline J gene fills in the rest. The chain is built from TRBV19 and TRBJ2-6; 7 nucleotides align to TRBD1. This CDR3 spans 18 amino acids. The V segment lost 3 bases and the J segment 2 bases; nucleotides outside the gene matches: 10. Germline V gene sequence: CDR1 LNHDA, CDR2 SQIVND (reference sequence). CDR3 protein: CASSITPRGRAGANVLTF. CDR3 DNA (partial): TGTGCCAGTAGTATTACTCCAAGGGGGCGTGCTGGGGCCAACGTC. The full variable domain, rest sourced from reference TRBV19 and TRBJ2-6, is DGGITQSPKYLFRKEGQNVTLSCEQNLNHDAMYWYRQDPGQGLRLIYYSQIVNDFQKGDIAEGYSVSREKKESFPLTVTSAQKNPTAFYLCASSITPRGRAGANVLTFGAGSRLTVL.

There are many counts of this clone. The CDR3 is cut off 3 residues early in the read; its end comes from the germline J gene. The chain employs TRBV5-1 and TRBJ2-2; D possibly corresponds to TRBD2 (5 bases). V gave up 0 bases and J gave up 2 bases, with 8 bases separating them. This CDR3 has 15 residues. Germline V gene lookup returns CDR1 SGHRS and CDR2 YFSETQ. The CDR3 region is CASSLGGSNTGELFF. The covered CDR3 bases are TGCGCCAGCAGCTTGGGCGGGTCCAACACCGGGGAG. Filled out from reference TRBV5-1 and TRBJ2-2, the complete variable domain reads KAGVTQTPRYLIKTRGQQVTLSCSPISGHRSVSWYQQTPGQGLQFLFEYFSETQRNKGNFPGRFSGRQFSNSRSEMNVSTLELGDSALYLCASSLGGSNTGELFFGEGSRLTVL.

This clone has a handful of counts. The CDR3 extends 3 residues past the end of the read, so its final part is completed from the germline J gene. V usage is TRBV5-1 and J usage is TRBJ2-7; 9 nucleotides align to TRBD2. The CDR3 sequence is 14 residues long. Germline-derived CDR1 and CDR2 are SGHRS and YFSETQ. V lost 5 bases to trimming and J lost 4 bases; unmatched junction nucleotides: 7. CDR3 sequence reads: CASSLAGVDYEQYF. The sequenced CDR3 bases are TGCGCCAGCAGTTTAGCGGGAGTAGATTACGAG.

This clone was seen many times. The CDR3 end falls 3 residues outside the read, so it is completed with the germline J gene. V and J are TRBV28 and TRBJ1-3; 7 bases are shared with TRBD1. The CDR3 contains 14 residues. Germline V CDR1 and CDR2: MDHEN, SYDVKM. V trimming: 2 bases; J trimming: 3 bases; junction bases outside the gene matches: 1. CDR3 sequence reads: CASSLDRVGNTIYF. CDR3 DNA (partial): TGTGCCAGCAGTTTAGACAGGGTTGGAAACACC.

This clone was observed at least ten times. The sequenced fragment ends 3 residues before the CDR3 boundary, so the rest is inferred from the germline J gene. The chain has TRBV15 and TRBJ1-5; TRBD1 is a possible D gene (5 bases). The V end was cut by 0 bases, the J end by 9 bases, with 6 bases between. Germline V lookup: CDR1 LNHNV, CDR2 YYDKDF (reference sequence). There are 12 residues in the CDR3. This CDR3 reads CATSRDQGPQHF. The part of the CDR3 DNA that was read is TGTGCCACCAGCAGAGATCAGGGGCCC. The full variable domain, with the rest looked up from reference TRBV15 and TRBJ1-5, is DAMVIQNPRYQVTQFGKPVTLSCSQTLNHNVMYWYQQKSSQAPKLLFHYYDKDFNNEADTPDNFQSRRPNTSFCFLDIRSPGLGDTAMYLCATSRDQGPQHFGDGTRLSIL.

This clone was recorded at least ten times. The read halts 3 residues ahead of the CDR3 end, with the missing end drawn from the germline J gene. The J gene is TRBJ2-3, the V gene TRBV20-1, with D hard to call. CDR3 size: 13 residues. Germline V CDR1 and CDR2: DFQATT, SNEGSKA (reference sequence). V lost 5 bases, J lost 4 bases, and 13 bases lay in between. CDR3 DNA, as far as it was read: TGCAGTGCTCTAAAACCCGCCTCAGATACG. Translated, it gives CSALKPASDT. The complete CDR3 sequence is CSALKPASDTQYF.

This clone was recorded at least ten times. The read stops 3 residues short of the end of the CDR3; the missing end is completed from the germline J gene. The chain uses TRBV7-6 and TRBJ2-5, with 7 bases matching TRBD1. The V gene end was trimmed by 3 bases and the J gene end by 4 bases; junction bases not matched to a gene: 5. This CDR3 comprises 14 residues. Germline CDR1 is SGHVS and CDR2 is FNYEAQ. Partial CDR3 DNA: TGTGCCAGCAGCTTGGGGACAGCCAGAGAGACC. Translated, it gives CASSLGTARET. The whole CDR3 sequence reads CASSLGTARETQYF. Combining the CDR3 with reference TRBV7-6 and TRBJ2-5 gives the whole variable domain GAGVSQSPRYKVTKRGQDVALRCDPISGHVSLYWYRQALGQGPEFLTYFNYEAQQDKSGLPNDRFSAERPEGSISTLTIQRTEQRDSAMYRCASSLGTARETQYFGPGTRLLVL.

The table lists this clone with a few counts. Coverage ceases 3 residues before the CDR3 finishes, and the germline J gene fills in the end. This specimen includes other DNA sequences encoding the same CDR3. V usage is TRBV19 and J usage is TRBJ2-6, with 7 nucleotides matching TRBD1. The CDR3 is 19 amino acids. The germline V gene encodes CDR1 LNHDA and CDR2 SQIVND (reference sequence). Losses at the gene ends were 3 bases for V and 5 bases for J; bases not matched to a gene: 16. The CDR3 spells CASSILVLGGAFWANVLTF. CDR3 DNA (partial): TGTGCCAGTAGTATTCTGGTTCTAGGGGGCGCGTTCTGGGCCAACGTC.

This clone was seen ten or more times. The CDR3 sequence: CASSPRQGSVNEQFF. CDR3 DNA, as far as it was read: TGTGCCAGCTCACCCCGACAGGGGAGTGTCAATGAG. This chain joins TRBV18 and TRBJ2-1, with TRBD1 matching over 8 bases. The read ends 3 residues shy of where the CDR3 ends; the end is completed using the germline J gene. Germline lookup yields CDR1 KGHSH and CDR2 LQKENI. The CDR3 consists of 15 residues. The J segment lost 6 bases and the V segment lost 3 bases, leaving 7 bases of the junction unmatched.

This clone was seen ten or more times. The read stops 3 residues short of the end of the CDR3; the missing end is completed from the germline J gene. This chain uses TRBV20-1 with TRBJ1-2; 7 nucleotides align to TRBD1. The CDR3 length is 14 residues. The trim removed 0 bases at V and 4 bases at J, leaving 5 bases unmatched. The germline V gene encodes CDR1 DFQATT and CDR2 SNEGSKA (reference sequence). The CDR3 is CSARDPGQLYGYTF. The CDR3 DNA, read in part, is TGCAGTGCTAGAGATCCGGGACAGCTCTATGGC.

Only a few counts were recorded for this clone. The observed sequence ends 3 residues before the CDR3 terminus, with the missing tail filled in from the germline J gene. The rearrangement uses TRBV19 and TRBJ2-2, with D maybe TRBD2 (6 bases). This CDR3 spans 13 amino acids. The V end was cut by 3 bases, the J end by 6 bases, with 8 bases between. Germline V CDR1 and CDR2: LNHDA, SQIVND (reference sequence). CDR3 bases read: TGTGCCAGTAGTATCGGGGGAGCCGGGGAG. As protein: CASSIGGAGE. The complete CDR3 protein is CASSIGGAGELFF.

This clone turned up a few times. The CDR3 end lies 3 residues beyond the end of the read and is filled in from the germline J gene. V usage is TRBV20-1 and J usage is TRBJ2-3; TRBD2 matches 7 bases. Germline V gene data show CDR1 as DFQATT and CDR2 as SNEGSKA (reference sequence). The CDR3 totals 14 residues. V shed 6 bases, J shed 2 bases, and the junction held 8 bases outside the gene matches. CDR3 residues: CSAHRGGLTDTQYF. CDR3 bases read: TGCAGTGCCCACCGCGGGGGACTCACAGATACG.

This clone has a count of ten or more. The missing CDR3 end, 3 residues past where the read stops, is filled in from the germline J gene. The chain employs TRBV5-1 and TRBJ1-6; 10 nucleotides agree with TRBD1. J lost 9 bases, V lost 3 bases, and 6 bases had no gene match. Germline CDR1 and CDR2: SGHRS and YFSETQ. The CDR3 loop spans 15 amino acids. Incomplete CDR3 DNA: TGCGCCAGCAGCTCCCGAGACAGGGGGCTTTCACCC. Amino acids: CASSSRDRGLSP. The whole CDR3 sequence is CASSSRDRGLSPLHF.

This clone was seen ten or more times. The CDR3 end is not reached by the read, which stops 3 residues before it; the germline J gene fills it in. This chain uses TRBV2 with TRBJ2-2, with TRBD2 identical over 8 bases. This CDR3 region has 17 residues. After removal of 0 bases from V and 5 bases from J, the junction contained 8 bases not matched to a gene. Germline CDR1 and CDR2: SNHLY and FYNNEI. The CDR3 reads CASSEALLTSATGELFF. CDR3 bases read: TGTGCCAGCAGTGAAGCGCTTTTGACTAGCGCTACCGGGGAG. Drawing the rest from reference TRBV2 and TRBJ2-2, the complete variable domain is EPEVTQTPSHQVTQMGQEVILRCVPISNHLYFYWYRQILGQKVEFLVSFYNNEISEKSEIFDDQFSVERPDGSNFTLKIRSTKLEDSAMYFCASSEALLTSATGELFFGEGSRLTVL.

This clone was seen ten or more times. The read stops 3 residues short of the end of the CDR3; the missing end is completed from the germline J gene. The chain uses TRBV30 and TRBJ2-3; 14 nucleotides match TRBD2. The CDR3 has 16 amino acids. Germline V gene data show CDR1 as GTSNPN and CDR2 as SVGIG (reference sequence). The V gene end was trimmed by 2 bases and the J gene end by 6 bases; junction bases not matched to a gene: 7. This CDR3 is CAWSRTSGGHRDTQYF. The DNA read from the CDR3 is TGTGCCTGGAGTAGGACTAGCGGGGGGCATCGGGATACG.

This clone was observed many times. The read gets to within 3 residues of the CDR3 end, and the germline J gene fills in the rest. The chain has TRBV19 and TRBJ1-5; D might be TRBD1 (5 bases). Between the trimmed V and J ends, which lost 3 bases and 0 bases, there was a span of 9 bases. Germline CDR1 LNHDA, CDR2 SQIVND (reference sequence). CDR3 length: 15 residues. CDR3 DNA (partial): TGTGCCAGTAGTATCTGGGGCTCTAGCAATCAGCCC. Translated, it gives CASSIWGSSNQP. The whole CDR3 is CASSIWGSSNQPQHF.

Regarding this clone: The read falls 3 residues short of the CDR3 end, and the missing part is taken from the germline J gene. The rearrangement links TRBV6-2 or TRBV6-3 to TRBJ1-2, with a weak D call TRBD1 (6 bases). The germline V gene has CDR1 MNHEY and CDR2 SVGEGT. The CDR3 has 17 residues. CDR3: CASSYDPGHPVVPSYTF. The covered CDR3 bases are TGTGCCAGCAGTTACGATCCGGGACATCCGGTTGTACCCAGT.

This clone was found many times. The read is 3 residues too short to cover the CDR3 end, so that end is filled in from the germline J gene. V is TRBV5-1 and J is TRBJ2-1; 12 bases fit TRBD2. J gave up 0 bases and V 0 bases, and 10 bases lay outside the gene matches. This CDR3 is built from 20 residues. The germline V gene encodes CDR1 SGHRS and CDR2 YFSETQ. This chain's CDR3 is CASSLAGRTSGKSSYNEQFF. The CDR3 DNA, read in part, is TGCGCCAGCAGCTTGGCCGGAAGGACTAGCGGGAAGAGCTCCTACAATGAG.

This clone was observed at least ten times. Read coverage stops 3 residues before the CDR3 terminus; the germline J gene supplies the remainder. V usage is TRBV20-1 and J usage is TRBJ2-7, with TRBD2 as a possible D gene (5 bases). The length of the CDR3 is 18 residues. V was trimmed by 3 bases and J by 3 bases, leaving 27 bases between them. Germline V CDR1 and CDR2: DFQATT, SNEGSKA (reference sequence). The CDR3 DNA, read in part, is TGCAGTGCTAGGCATTTCGGCGGAATAAGCGGAAACTACTACGAG. Translated: CSARHFGGISGNYYE. In full, the CDR3 reads CSARHFGGISGNYYEQYF.

This clone turned up a few times. The CDR3 end lies 3 residues beyond the end of the read and is filled in from the germline J gene. The V and J genes are TRBV19 and TRBJ2-7; D is uncertain. Per germline, CDR1 LNHDA and CDR2 SQIVND (reference sequence). This CDR3 comprises 15 residues. V shed 3 bases and J shed 4 bases, with 16 bases lying between them. The CDR3 protein is CASSIAHRVGYEQYF. CDR3 DNA (partial): TGTGCCAGTAGTATCGCCCATAGGGTTGGATACGAG.

This clone came up many times. The read comes to an end 3 residues before the CDR3 does, leaving the germline J gene to fill in the end. This chain links TRBV7-8 with TRBJ1-5; 8 nucleotides line up with TRBD1. The V gene's germline CDR1 is SGHVS and CDR2 FQNEAQ. CDR3 size: 15 residues. V lost 5 bases, J lost 2 bases, and 5 bases stayed unmatched. The CDR3 loop is CASSTPGQGNQPQHF. CDR3 DNA (partial): TGTGCCAGCAGCACCCCGGGACAGGGCAATCAGCCC.

In its sample, this clone was seen many times. The sequenced fragment ends 3 residues before the CDR3 boundary, so the rest is inferred from the germline J gene. This chain links TRBV20-1 with TRBJ2-7; D possibly corresponds to TRBD1 (6 bases). CDR1 DFQATT and CDR2 SNEGSKA come from the germline V gene (reference sequence). The V and J ends lost 3 bases and 2 bases respectively, with 11 bases between them. The CDR3 runs to 13 residues. CDR3 in amino acids: CSASHRDPYEQYF. CDR3 DNA (partial): TGCAGTGCTAGCCACAGGGATCCCTACGAG.

As concerns this clone: The CDR3 end lies 3 residues beyond the end of the read and is filled in from the germline J gene. The genes are TRBV5-6 and TRBJ2-7; TRBD1 aligns across 8 bases. Trimming at V came to 3 bases and at J to 5 bases, leaving 10 bases not matched to a gene. Germline lookup yields CDR1 SGHDT and CDR2 YYEEEE. The CDR3 covers 15 residues. CDR3 sequence: CASSYDRGYYNEQYF. The CDR3 DNA, read in part, is TGTGCCAGCAGCTATGACAGGGGATACTACAACGAG.

This clone was detected only a few times. Read sequence stops 3 residues before the CDR3 end, and the germline J gene provides the missing end. The chain uses TRBV10-2 and TRBJ2-7; 13 bases fit TRBD2. V shed 6 bases, J shed 3 bases, and the junction held 5 bases outside the gene matches. This CDR3 region has 15 residues. The germline gives CDR1 WSHSY, CDR2 SAAADI. Incomplete CDR3 DNA: TGCGCCAGCAGAGACGGACTAGCGGGAGTCTACGAG. Translation gives CASRDGLAGVYE. The CDR3 in its entirety is CASRDGLAGVYEQYF.

This clone was picked up many times. The read gets to within 3 residues of the CDR3 end, and the germline J gene fills in the rest. This chain connects TRBV18 to TRBJ2-7; 7 bases map to TRBD2. The CDR3 sequence is 15 residues long. Germline values: CDR1 KGHSH, CDR2 LQKENI. The trim removed 0 bases at V and 0 bases at J, leaving 2 bases unmatched. CDR3 DNA, as far as it was read: TGTGCCAGCTCACCACCCCTAGCGGACTCCTACGAG. Translated, it gives CASSPPLADSYE. The complete CDR3 reads CASSPPLADSYEQYF.

This clone was seen at least ten times. The read finishes 3 residues shy of the CDR3 end, and the germline J gene is used to complete it. V gene TRBV10-3 combines with J gene TRBJ1-1; 7 bases are a match to TRBD1. CDR1 is ENHRY, CDR2 SYGVKD, per germline. The junction had 20 bases not matched to a gene; V was cut back by 0 bases and J by 1 base. The CDR3 sequence is 21 residues long. Incomplete CDR3 DNA: TGTGCCATCAGTGAGTCGAAGACAGGGCTTACGCCGATTGAGGGGAACACTGAA. As protein: CAISESKTGLTPIEGNTE. The full CDR3 protein is CAISESKTGLTPIEGNTEAFF.

There are many counts of this clone. The read finishes 3 residues shy of the CDR3 end, and the germline J gene is used to complete it. The V call is TRBV13, the J call TRBJ1-1, with 8 bases matching TRBD1. From germline, CDR1 is PRHDT and CDR2 FYEKMQ (reference sequence). This CDR3 is built from 12 residues. The CDR3 bases that were read are TGTGCCAGCAGCTTTGGACAGGGAGAA. Protein sequence: CASSFGQGE. The entire CDR3 reads CASSFGQGEAFF.

The table lists this clone with many counts. The read stops 3 residues short of the end of the CDR3; the missing end is completed from the germline J gene. The chain combines TRBV12-5 with TRBJ2-1; 7 nucleotides line up with TRBD2. Germline V CDR1 and CDR2: LGHNT, FRNRAP. The CDR3 runs 14 residues. With V trimmed by 6 bases and J by 7 bases, 9 bases remained unmatched. This CDR3 reads CASGQLASYNEQFF. Partial CDR3 DNA: TGTGCTAGTGGCCAACTAGCGAGTTATAATGAG.

This clone was seen repeatedly, ten times or more. The read ends 3 residues early relative to the CDR3; the germline J gene fills the gap. This rearrangement joins TRBV9 to TRBJ2-1; 9 bases are a match to TRBD2. The CDR3 loop spans 13 amino acids. CDR1 is SGDLS and CDR2 is YYNGEE in the germline V gene. V lost 3 bases, J lost 9 bases, and 4 bases stayed unmatched. The chain's CDR3 is CASSAAGGLEQFF. The part of the CDR3 DNA that was read is TGTGCCAGCAGCGCAGCGGGAGGACTTGAG.